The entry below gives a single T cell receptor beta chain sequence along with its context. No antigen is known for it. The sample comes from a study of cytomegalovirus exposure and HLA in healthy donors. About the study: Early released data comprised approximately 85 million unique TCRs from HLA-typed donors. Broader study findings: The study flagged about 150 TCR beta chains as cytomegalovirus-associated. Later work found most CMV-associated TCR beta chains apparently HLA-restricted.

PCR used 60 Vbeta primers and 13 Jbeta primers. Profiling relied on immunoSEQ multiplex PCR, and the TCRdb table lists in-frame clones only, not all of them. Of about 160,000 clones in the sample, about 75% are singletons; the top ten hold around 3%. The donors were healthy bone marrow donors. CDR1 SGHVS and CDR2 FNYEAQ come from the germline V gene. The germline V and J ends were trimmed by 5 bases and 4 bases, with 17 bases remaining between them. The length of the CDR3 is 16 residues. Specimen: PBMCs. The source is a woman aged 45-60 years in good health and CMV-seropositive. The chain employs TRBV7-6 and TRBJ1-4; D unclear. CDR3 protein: CASSLRPAGGNEKLFF. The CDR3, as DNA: TGTGCCAGCAGCCTCCGCCCGGCAGGTGGTAATGAAAAACTGTTTTTT.